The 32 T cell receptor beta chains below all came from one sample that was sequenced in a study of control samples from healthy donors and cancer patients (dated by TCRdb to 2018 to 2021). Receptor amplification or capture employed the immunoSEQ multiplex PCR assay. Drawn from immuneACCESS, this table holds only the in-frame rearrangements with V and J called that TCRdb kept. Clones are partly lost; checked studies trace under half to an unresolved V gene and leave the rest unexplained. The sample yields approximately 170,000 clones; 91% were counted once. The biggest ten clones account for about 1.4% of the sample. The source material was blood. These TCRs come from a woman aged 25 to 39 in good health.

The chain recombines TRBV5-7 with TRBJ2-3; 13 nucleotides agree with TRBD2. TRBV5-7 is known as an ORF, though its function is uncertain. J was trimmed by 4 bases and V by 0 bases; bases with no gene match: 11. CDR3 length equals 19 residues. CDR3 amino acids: CASSLAGTSGKGESDTQYF. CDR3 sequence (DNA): TGTGCCAGCAGCTTGGCCGGGACTAGCGGGAAAGGGGAATCAGATACGCAGTATTTT.

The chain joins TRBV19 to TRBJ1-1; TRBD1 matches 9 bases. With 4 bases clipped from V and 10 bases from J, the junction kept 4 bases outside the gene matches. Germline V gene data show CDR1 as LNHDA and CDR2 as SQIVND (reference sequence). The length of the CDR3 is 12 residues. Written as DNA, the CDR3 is TGTGCCAGTAGTACCGGGACAGGGAGAGCTTTCTTT. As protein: CASSTGTGRAFF.

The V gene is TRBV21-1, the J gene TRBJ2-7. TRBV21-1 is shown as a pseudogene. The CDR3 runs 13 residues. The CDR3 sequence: CASPRDRAYEQYF. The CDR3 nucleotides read TGTGCCAGCCCCAGGGACCGCGCCTACGAGCAGTACTTC.

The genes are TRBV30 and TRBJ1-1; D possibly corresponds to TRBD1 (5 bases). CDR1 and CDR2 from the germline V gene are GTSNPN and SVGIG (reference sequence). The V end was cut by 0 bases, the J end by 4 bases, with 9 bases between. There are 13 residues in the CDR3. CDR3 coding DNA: TGTGCCTGGAGTGTCATAGGGGCCACTGAAGCTTTCTTT. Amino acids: CAWSVIGATEAFF.

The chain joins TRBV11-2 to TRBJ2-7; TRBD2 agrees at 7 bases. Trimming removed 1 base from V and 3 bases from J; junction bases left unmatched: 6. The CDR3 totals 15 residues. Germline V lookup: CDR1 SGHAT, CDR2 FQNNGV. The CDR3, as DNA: TGTGCCAGCAGCTTAGGGGACTACCGAGACTACGAGCAGTACTTC. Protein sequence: CASSLGDYRDYEQYF. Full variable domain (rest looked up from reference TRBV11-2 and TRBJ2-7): EAGVAQSPRYKIIEKRQSVAFWCNPISGHATLYWYQQILGQGPKLLIQFQNNGVVDDSQLPKDRFSAERLKGVDSTLKIQPAKLEDSAVYLCASSLGDYRDYEQYFGPGTRLTVT.

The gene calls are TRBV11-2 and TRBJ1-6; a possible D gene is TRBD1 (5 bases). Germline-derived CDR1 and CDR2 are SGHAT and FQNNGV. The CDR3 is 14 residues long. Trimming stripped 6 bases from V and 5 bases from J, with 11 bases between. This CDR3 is CASRRQPNNSPLHF. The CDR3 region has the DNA TGTGCCAGCAGGCGACAGCCGAATAATTCACCCCTCCACTTT.

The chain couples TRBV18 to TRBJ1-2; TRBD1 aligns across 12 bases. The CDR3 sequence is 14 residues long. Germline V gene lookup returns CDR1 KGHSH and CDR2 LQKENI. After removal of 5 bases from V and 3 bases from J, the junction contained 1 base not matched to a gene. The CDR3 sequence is CASSGTGGDYGYTF. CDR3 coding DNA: TGTGCCAGCTCAGGGACAGGGGGCGACTATGGCTACACCTTC.

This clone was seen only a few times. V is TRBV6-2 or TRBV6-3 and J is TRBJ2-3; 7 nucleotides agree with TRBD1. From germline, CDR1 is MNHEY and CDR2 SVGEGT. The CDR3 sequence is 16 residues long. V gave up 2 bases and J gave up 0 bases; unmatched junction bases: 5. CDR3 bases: TGTGCCAGCAGTTACGGGGGACAGCTTAGCACAGATACGCAGTATTTT. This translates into CASSYGGQLSTDTQYF.

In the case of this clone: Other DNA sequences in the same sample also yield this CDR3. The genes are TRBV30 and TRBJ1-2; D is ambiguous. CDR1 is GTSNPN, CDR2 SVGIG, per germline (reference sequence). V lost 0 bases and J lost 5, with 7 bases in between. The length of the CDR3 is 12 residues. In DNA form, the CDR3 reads TGTGCCTGGAGTGTAAGCCTTTATGGCTACACCTTC. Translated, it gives CAWSVSLYGYTF.

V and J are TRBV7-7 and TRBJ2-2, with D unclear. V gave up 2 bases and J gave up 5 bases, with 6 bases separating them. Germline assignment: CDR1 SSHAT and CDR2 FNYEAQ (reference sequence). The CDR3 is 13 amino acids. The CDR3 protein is CASSLLTTGELFF. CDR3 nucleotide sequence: TGTGCCAGCAGCTTACTGACTACCGGGGAGCTGTTTTTT. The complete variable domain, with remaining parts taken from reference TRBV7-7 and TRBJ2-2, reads GAGVSQSPRYKVTKRGQDVTLRCDPISSHATLYWYQQALGQGPEFLTYFNYEAQPDKSGLPSDRFSAERPEGSISTLTIQRTEQRDSAMYRCASSLLTTGELFFGEGSRLTVL.

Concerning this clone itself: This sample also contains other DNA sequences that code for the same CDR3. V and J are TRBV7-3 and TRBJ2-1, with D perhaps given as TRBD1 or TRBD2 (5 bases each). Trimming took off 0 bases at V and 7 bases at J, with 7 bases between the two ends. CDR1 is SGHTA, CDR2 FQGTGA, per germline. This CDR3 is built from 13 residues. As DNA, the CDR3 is TGTGCCAGCAGCTTAACTGGGGGAAATGAGCAGTTCTTC. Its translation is CASSLTGGNEQFF. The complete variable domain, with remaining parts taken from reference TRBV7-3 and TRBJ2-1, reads GAGVSQTPSNKVTEKGKYVELRCDPISGHTALYWYRQSLGQGPEFLIYFQGTGAADDSGLPNDRFFAVRPEGSVSTLKIQRTERGDSAVYLCASSLTGGNEQFFGPGTRLTVL.

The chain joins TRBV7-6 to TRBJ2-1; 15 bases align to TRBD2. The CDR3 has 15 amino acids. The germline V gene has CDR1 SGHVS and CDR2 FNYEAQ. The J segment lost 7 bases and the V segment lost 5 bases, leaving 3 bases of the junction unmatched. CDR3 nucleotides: TGTGCCAGCAGCCCGGGACTAGCGGGGGGAAATGAGCAGTTCTTC. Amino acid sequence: CASSPGLAGGNEQFF.

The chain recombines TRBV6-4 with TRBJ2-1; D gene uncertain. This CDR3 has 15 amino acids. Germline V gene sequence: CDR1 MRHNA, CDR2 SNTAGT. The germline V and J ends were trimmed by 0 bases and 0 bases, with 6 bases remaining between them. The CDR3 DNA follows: TGTGCCAGCAGTGACTCGCGGAGCTCCTACAATGAGCAGTTCTTC. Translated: CASSDSRSSYNEQFF.

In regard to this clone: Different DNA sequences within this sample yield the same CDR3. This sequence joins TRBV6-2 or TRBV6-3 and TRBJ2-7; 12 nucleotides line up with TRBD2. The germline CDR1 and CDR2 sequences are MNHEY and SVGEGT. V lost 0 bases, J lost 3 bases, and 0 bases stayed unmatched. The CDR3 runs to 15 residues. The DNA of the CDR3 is TGTGCCAGCAGTTACTCGACTAGCGGGAGCTACGAGCAGTACTTC. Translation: CASSYSTSGSYEQYF.

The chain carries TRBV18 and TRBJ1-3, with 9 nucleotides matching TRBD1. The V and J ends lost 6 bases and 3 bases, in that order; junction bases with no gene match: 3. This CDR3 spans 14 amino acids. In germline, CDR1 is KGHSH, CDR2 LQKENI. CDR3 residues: CASSGQGVGNTIYF. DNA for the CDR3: TGTGCCAGCTCGGGACAGGGAGTTGGAAACACCATATATTTT.

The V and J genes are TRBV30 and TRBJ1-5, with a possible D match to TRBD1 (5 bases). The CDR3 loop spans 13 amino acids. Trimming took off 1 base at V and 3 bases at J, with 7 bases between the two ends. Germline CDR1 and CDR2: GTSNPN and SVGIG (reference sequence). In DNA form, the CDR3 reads TGTGCCTGGAGTGGGGGCACCAATCAGCCCCAGCATTTT. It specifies CAWSGGTNQPQHF. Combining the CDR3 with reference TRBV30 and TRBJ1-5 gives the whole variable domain SQTIHQWPATLVQPVGSPLSLECTVEGTSNPNLYWYRQAAGRGLQLLFYSVGIGQISSEVPQNLSASRPQDRQFILSSKKLLLSDSGFYLCAWSGGTNQPQHFGDGTRLSIL.

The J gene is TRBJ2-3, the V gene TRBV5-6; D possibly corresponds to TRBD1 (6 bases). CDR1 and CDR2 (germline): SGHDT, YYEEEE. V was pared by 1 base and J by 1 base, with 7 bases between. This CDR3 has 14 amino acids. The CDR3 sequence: CASSLYRGTDTQYF. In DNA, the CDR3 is TGTGCCAGCAGCTTGTACAGGGGCACAGATACGCAGTATTTT.

The DNA for the CDR3 is TGCGCCAGCAGCCAAGAATTGAGACAGAACAATGAGCAGTTCTTC. It translates to CASSQELRQNNEQFF. The V and J genes are TRBV4-3 and TRBJ2-1; D may be TRBD1 (5 bases). V shed 0 bases and J shed 5 bases, with 11 bases lying between them. Germline loops: CDR1 LGHNA, CDR2 YSLEER. This CDR3 spans 15 amino acids.

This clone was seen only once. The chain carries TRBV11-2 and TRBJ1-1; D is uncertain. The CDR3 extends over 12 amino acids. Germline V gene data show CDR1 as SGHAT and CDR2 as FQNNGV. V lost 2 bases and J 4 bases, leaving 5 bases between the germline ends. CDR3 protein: CASSLRGTEAFF. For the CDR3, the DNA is TGTGCCAGCAGCTTACGGGGCACTGAAGCTTTCTTT.

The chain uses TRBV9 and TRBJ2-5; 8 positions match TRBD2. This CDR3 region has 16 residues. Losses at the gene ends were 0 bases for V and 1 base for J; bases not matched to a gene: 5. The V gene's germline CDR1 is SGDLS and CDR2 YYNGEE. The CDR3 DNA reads TGTGCCAGCAGCGTAGCAGCGGGGGATACCCAAGAGACCCAGTACTTC. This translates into CASSVAAGDTQETQYF.

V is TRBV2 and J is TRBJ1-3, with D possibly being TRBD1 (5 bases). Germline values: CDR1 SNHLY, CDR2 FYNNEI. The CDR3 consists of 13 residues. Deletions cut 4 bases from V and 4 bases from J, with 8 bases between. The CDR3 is CASSAGNGNTIYF. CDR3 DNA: TGTGCCAGCAGTGCAGGGAACGGAAACACCATATATTTT.

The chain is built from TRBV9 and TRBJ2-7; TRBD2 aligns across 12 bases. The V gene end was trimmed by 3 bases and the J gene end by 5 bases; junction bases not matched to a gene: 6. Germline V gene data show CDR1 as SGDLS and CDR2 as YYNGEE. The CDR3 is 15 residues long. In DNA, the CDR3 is TGTGCCAGCAGCGGTTCGACTAGCGGGAGCCACGAGCAGTACTTC. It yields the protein CASSGSTSGSHEQYF.

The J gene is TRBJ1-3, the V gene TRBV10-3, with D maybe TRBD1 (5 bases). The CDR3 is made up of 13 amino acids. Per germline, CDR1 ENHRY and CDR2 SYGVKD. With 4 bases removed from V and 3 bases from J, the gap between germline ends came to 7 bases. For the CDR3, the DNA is TGTGCCATCAGTGGGGGGTTTGGAAACACCATATATTTT. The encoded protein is CAISGGFGNTIYF.

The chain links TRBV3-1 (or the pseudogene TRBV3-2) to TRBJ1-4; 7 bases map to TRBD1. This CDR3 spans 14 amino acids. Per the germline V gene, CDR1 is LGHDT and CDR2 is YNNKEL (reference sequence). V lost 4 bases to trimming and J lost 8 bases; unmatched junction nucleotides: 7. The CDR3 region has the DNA TGTGCCAGCAGCCTATCCGGGACAGACGAAAAACTGTTTTTT. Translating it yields CASSLSGTDEKLFF.

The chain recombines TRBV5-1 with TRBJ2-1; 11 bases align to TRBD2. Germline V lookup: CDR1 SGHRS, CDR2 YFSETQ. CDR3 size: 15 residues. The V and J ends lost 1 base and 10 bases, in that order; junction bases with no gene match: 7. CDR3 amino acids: CASSLSLAGGREQFF. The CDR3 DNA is TGCGCCAGCAGCTTGTCTCTAGCGGGGGGAAGAGAGCAGTTCTTC.

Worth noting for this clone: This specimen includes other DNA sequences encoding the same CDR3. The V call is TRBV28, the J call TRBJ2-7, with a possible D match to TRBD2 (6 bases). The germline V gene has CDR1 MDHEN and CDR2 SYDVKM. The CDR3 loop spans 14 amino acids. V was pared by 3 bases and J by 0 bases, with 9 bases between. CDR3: CASSLAGSSYEQYF. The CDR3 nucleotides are TGTGCCAGCAGTTTGGCGGGGAGCTCCTACGAGCAGTACTTC.

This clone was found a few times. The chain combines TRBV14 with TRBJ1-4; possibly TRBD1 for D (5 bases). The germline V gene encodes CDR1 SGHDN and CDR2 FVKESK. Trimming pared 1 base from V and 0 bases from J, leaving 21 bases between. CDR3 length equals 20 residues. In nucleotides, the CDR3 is TGTGCCAGCAGCCAAGGTCGAGTCTGGTTCAGGGATGCAACTAATGAAAAACTGTTTTTT. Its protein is CASSQGRVWFRDATNEKLFF.

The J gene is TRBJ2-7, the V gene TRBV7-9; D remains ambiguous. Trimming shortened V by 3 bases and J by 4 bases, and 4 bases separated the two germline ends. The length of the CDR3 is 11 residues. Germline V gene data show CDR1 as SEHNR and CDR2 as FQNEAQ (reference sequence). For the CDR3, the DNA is TGTGCCAGCAGCTTCAAATACGAGCAGTACTTC. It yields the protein CASSFKYEQYF. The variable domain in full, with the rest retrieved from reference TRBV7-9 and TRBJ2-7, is DTGVSQNPRHKITKRGQNVTFRCDPISEHNRLYWYRQTLGQGPEFLTYFQNEAQLEKSRLLSDRFSAERPKGSFSTLEIQRTEQGDSAMYLCASSFKYEQYFGPGTRLTVT.

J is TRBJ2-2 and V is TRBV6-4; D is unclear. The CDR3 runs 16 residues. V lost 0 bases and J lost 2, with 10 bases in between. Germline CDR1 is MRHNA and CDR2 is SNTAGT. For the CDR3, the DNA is TGTGCCAGCAGTGACTCCCCGGGCCTTAACACCGGGGAGCTGTTTTTT. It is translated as CASSDSPGLNTGELFF.

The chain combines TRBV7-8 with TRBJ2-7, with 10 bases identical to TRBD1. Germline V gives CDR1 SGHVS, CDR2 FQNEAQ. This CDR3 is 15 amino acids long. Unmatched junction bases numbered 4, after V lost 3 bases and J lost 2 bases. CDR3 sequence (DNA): TGTGCCAGCAGCTTGGGGACAGGGGTCCCCTACGAGCAGTACTTC. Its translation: CASSLGTGVPYEQYF.

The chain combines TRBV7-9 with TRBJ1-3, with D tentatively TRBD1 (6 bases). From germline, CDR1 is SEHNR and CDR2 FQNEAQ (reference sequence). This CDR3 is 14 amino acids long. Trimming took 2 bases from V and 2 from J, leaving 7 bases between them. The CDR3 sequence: CASSLNRAGNTIYF. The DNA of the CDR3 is TGTGCCAGCAGCTTAAACAGGGCTGGAAACACCATATATTTT.

CDR3 protein: CASSLAHSSTDTQYF. For the CDR3, the DNA is TGTGCCAGCAGCCTAGCGCACTCGAGCACAGATACGCAGTATTTT. The gene calls are TRBV11-3 and TRBJ2-3, with D possibly TRBD2 on 6 matching bases. V was shortened by 5 bases and J by 0 bases, with 12 bases between the two germline ends. CDR1 is SGHNT and CDR2 is YENEEA in the germline V gene. This CDR3 is 15 amino acids long.